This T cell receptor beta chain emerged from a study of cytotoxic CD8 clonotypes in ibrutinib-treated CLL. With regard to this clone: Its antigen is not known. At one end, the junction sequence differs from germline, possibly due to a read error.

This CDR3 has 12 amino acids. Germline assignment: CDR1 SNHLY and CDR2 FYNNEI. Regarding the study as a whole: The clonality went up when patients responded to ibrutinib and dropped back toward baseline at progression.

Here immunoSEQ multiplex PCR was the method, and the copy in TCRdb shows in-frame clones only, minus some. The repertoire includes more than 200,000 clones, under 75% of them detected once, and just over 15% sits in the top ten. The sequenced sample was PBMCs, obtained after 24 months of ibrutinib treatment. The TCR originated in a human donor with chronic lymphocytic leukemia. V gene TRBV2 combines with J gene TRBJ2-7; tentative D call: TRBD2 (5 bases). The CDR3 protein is CASSEVSGLILF. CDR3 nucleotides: TGTGCCAGCAGTGAAGTAAGCGGCCTGATCCTCTTC.